This entry concerns a single TCR beta chain. Its antigen specificity is not known. Within one base of it there is no much larger clone, and no base qualities were kept. The data are from a study of CD8 T cells in Susac syndrome (dated by TCRdb to the late 2010s). With regard to the full study: The study used repertoire sequencing to test whether antigen drove CD8+ T cell activation and differentiation in Susac syndrome. The study compared CD8+ T cell repertoire clonality among roughly 12 healthy donors, approximately 14 Susac syndrome patients and 15 multiple sclerosis patients. Findings and caveats that apply to the study as a whole: The number of individuals in the TCR sequencing and HLA analysis was acknowledged as relatively small.

RNA was extracted using the RNeasy kit, and roughly 0.5 to 1 ug of the RNA was reverse transcribed with random hexamers. The immunoSEQ multiplex PCR assay, covering 54 Vbeta and 13 Jbeta segments, was used to amplify TCR beta CDR3 regions. To correct PCR amplification bias, a synthetic template baseline was used for both primer optimization and computational correction. Regarding the original processing steps: Only productive sequences were kept, with reads annotated to V, D and J genes according to IMGT and analyzed in immunoSEQ Analyzer. Clonality was calculated as one minus the Shannon entropy normalized by log2 of the number of productive unique sequences. Public and private clones were assessed among the 100 most prevalent clones of each patient and control. Susac-specific clones were defined as absent from healthy and MS cohorts, some 1,000 published viral clones and other ImmuneACCESS disease sequences. Through fastp at Q25 and MiXCR, TCRdb rebuilt clones from the public reads, retaining in-frame beta chains. Every entry covers one CDR3 protein and lists the most common genes and DNA from its rows. These V and J calls originate from TCRdb's pipeline instead of the authors' own analysis. Present in this sample are roughly 400,000 distinct CDR3 sequences, more than 80% of which were seen just once. The ten largest clones add up to about 0.12% of the sample.

V was cut back by 0 bases and J by 4 bases, leaving a gap of 12 bases between them. Inclusive of the bounding cysteine and phenylalanine, the CDR3 is 15 residues long. Only CDR3 DNA remains: 45 bases, in frame from the first base. The germline V gene provides CDR1 MGHRA and CDR2 YSYEKL. Peripheral blood CD8+ and CD4+ T cells from healthy donors, Susac syndrome patients and multiple sclerosis patients were profiled using high-throughput TCR beta sequencing. The multiple sclerosis controls were treatment-naive patients who had stable or active relapsing-remitting disease and met the revised McDonald criteria. CD8+ TEMRA cells were enriched by FACS, while bulk CD8+ and CD4+ T cells were purified by magnetic negative isolation. Blood was collected in EDTA tubes and processed within 24 hours, with PBMCs isolated through density gradient centrifugation. PBMCs intended for TCR sequencing were frozen in liquid nitrogen and were later thawed in a 37 degrees C water bath. The sorted or isolated CD4+, CD8+ and CD8+ TEMRA cells reached a purity of at least 90%.

The chain is made from TRBV4-1 and TRBJ1-1, with no D gene named confidently. This TCR was recovered from a human donor with multiple sclerosis. Material for sequencing was CD8+ T cells from PBMCs. The DNA sequence is as follows: TGCGCCAGCAGCCAAGAACTGGGTACGGGCACTGAAGCTTTCTTT. Translated, it reads CASSQELGTGTEAFF.